Below, 21 T cell receptor beta chains from the same sample are listed, as sequenced in a study of patients and donors after allogeneic stem cell transplantation. Via MiXCR, TCRdb re-called the RT-PCR reads, giving one row per CDR3 protein. The table lists fewer than 500,000 distinct CDR3 sequences, 16% of them singletons. Input material: blood, either unsorted or a sorted T cell fraction (not recorded which). Receptor source: a human donor who was either an allogeneic HSCT recipient or a stem cell or donor lymphocyte infusion donor (not recorded which). It is not recorded whose cells these are; they may come from a transplant donor.

This clonotype showed up just a few times. The chain recombines TRBV6-5 with TRBJ1-2; 7 bases map to TRBD1. The CDR3 covers 15 residues. Germline assignment: CDR1 MNHEY and CDR2 SVGAGI. Trimming at V came to 1 base and at J to 6 bases, leaving 8 bases not matched to a gene. CDR3 region: CASSYFLGRGDGYTF. CDR3 bases: TGTGCCAGCAGTTACTTCTTGGGCAGGGGGGATGGCTACACCTTC.

On this clonotype: This could be a read error, since a much larger clone is one nucleotide away. The chain uses TRBV7-2 and TRBJ2-5; a possible D gene is TRBD2 (5 bases). This CDR3 contains 13 residues. The V gene lost 4 bases and the J gene lost 4 bases, with 10 bases spanning the gap. The germline V gene has CDR1 SGHTA and CDR2 FQGNSA. The CDR3 spells CASSWWTGETQYF. CDR3 nucleotide sequence: TGTGCCAGCAGCTGGTGGACTGGAGAGACCCAGTACTTC.

The table lists this clonotype with a few counts. The CDR3 region is CATSTGGQGETQYF. The DNA for the CDR3 is TGTGCCACCAGCACCGGAGGTCAAGGAGAGACCCAGTACTTC. The V and J genes are TRBV15 and TRBJ2-5; the D gene is possibly TRBD2 (5 bases). Germline CDR1 is LNHNV and CDR2 is YYDKDF (reference sequence). V lost 4 bases, J lost 4 bases, and 13 bases lay in between. The CDR3 runs 14 residues.

This chain connects TRBV4-1 to TRBJ2-3; perhaps TRBD1 as D (5 bases). This CDR3 region has 13 residues. Trimming cost V 6 bases and J 7 bases, with 14 bases left between them. The V gene's germline CDR1 is MGHRA and CDR2 YSYEKL. In nucleotides, the CDR3 is TGCGCCAGCAGGACAGTTAAGGATAATACGCAGTATTTT. Encoded protein: CASRTVKDNTQYF.

This clonotype showed up just a few times. The rearrangement uses TRBV3-1 and TRBJ1-2; 7 bases match TRBD1. The V segment lost 3 bases and the J segment 4 bases; nucleotides outside the gene matches: 14. This CDR3 is 17 amino acids long. Germline V gene data show CDR1 as LGHDT and CDR2 as YNNKEL (reference sequence). CDR3: CASSHGDSFRGIYGYTF. For the CDR3, the DNA is TGTGCCAGCAGCCACGGGGACAGTTTCCGCGGGATCTATGGCTACACCTTC.

The chain has TRBV12-5 and TRBJ2-2, with TRBD1 identical over 7 bases. V was pared by 6 bases and J by 8 bases, with 9 bases of the junction left unmatched. Germline CDR1 is LGHNT and CDR2 is FRNRAP. The CDR3 spans 14 residues. CDR3 nucleotide sequence: TGTGCTAGTGGCCCGGACAGGACCGTTGGGGAGCTGTTTTTT. This encodes CASGPDRTVGELFF.

The chain carries TRBV21-1 and TRBJ1-1. TRBV21-1 is labeled a pseudogene. The CDR3 consists of 15 residues. As DNA, the CDR3 is TGTGCCAGCAGCAAAACAGAGTCTTGGAACACTGAAGCTTTCTTT. It is translated as CASSKTESWNTEAFF.

This clonotype has just a few counts. This chain uses TRBV5-1 with TRBJ1-1; D perhaps matches TRBD1 (5 bases). CDR3 length: 15 amino acids. Trimming stripped 4 bases from V and 5 bases from J, with 18 bases between. CDR1 and CDR2 from the germline V gene are SGHRS and YFSETQ. CDR3 DNA: TGCGCCAGCAGCCCATTAGAAGGGGCGAGGACTGAAGCTTTCTTT. Translation: CASSPLEGARTEAFF.

This clonotype has only a few counts. The chain is built from TRBV6-5 and TRBJ1-1; no clear D. The CDR3 spans 16 residues. Per germline, CDR1 MNHEY and CDR2 SVGAGI. The V and J ends lost 0 bases and 5 bases respectively, with 16 bases between them. CDR3 nucleotide sequence: TGTGCCAGCAGTTACTCGACGCGACCTAAAGCAACTGAAGCTTTCTTT. Its translation: CASSYSTRPKATEAFF.

The CDR3 DNA is TGTGCCAGCAGCAACAGGGTTGGGGAGCAGTACTTC. Its protein product is CASSNRVGEQYF. The chain links TRBV12-3 or TRBV12-4 to TRBJ2-7, with a possible D match to TRBD1 (6 bases). V lost 6 bases, J lost 7 bases, and 13 bases lay in between. This CDR3 is built from 12 residues.

The sample holds a few counts of this clonotype. J is TRBJ1-2 and V is TRBV30; D is unclear. V was shortened by 3 bases and J by 6 bases, with 5 bases between the two germline ends. The CDR3 has 10 amino acids. CDR1 is GTSNPN and CDR2 is SVGIG in the germline V gene (reference sequence). This chain's CDR3 is CAWRSNGYTF. CDR3 nucleotide sequence: TGTGCCTGGAGATCAAATGGCTACACCTTC. The full variable domain, completed using reference TRBV30 and TRBJ1-2, is SQTIHQWPATLVQPVGSPLSLECTVEGTSNPNLYWYRQAAGRGLQLLFYSVGIGQISSEVPQNLSASRPQDRQFILSSKKLLLSDSGFYLCAWRSNGYTFGSGTRLTVV.

The chain combines TRBV7-3 with TRBJ2-3; 7 nucleotides match TRBD2. V trimming: 5 bases; J trimming: 4 bases; junction bases outside the gene matches: 24. The CDR3 runs 20 residues. Germline V lookup: CDR1 SGHTA, CDR2 FQGTGA. CDR3 protein: CASSPFDDRDGRYFPDTQYF. The DNA for the CDR3 is TGTGCCAGCAGCCCATTCGACGACCGAGACGGGAGGTACTTCCCAGATACGCAGTATTTT.

This clonotype was seen ten or more times. The CDR3 coding sequence is TGTGCCAGCAGTGAGCTAACGGCCTACACTGAAGCTTTCTTT. It specifies CASSELTAYTEAFF. The genes are TRBV2 and TRBJ1-1, with unresolved D. This CDR3 has 14 residues. Looked up from germline, CDR1 is SNHLY and CDR2 is FYNNEI. Trimming took off 3 bases at V and 3 bases at J, with 11 bases between the two ends. The whole variable domain, remainder taken from reference TRBV2 and TRBJ1-1, is EPEVTQTPSHQVTQMGQEVILRCVPISNHLYFYWYRQILGQKVEFLVSFYNNEISEKSEIFDDQFSVERPDGSNFTLKIRSTKLEDSAMYFCASSELTAYTEAFFGQGTRLTVV.

The table lists this clonotype with a few counts. The CDR3 loop reads CSVITVDTQYF. CDR3 bases: TGCAGCGTCATAACAGTGGATACGCAGTATTTT. V and J are TRBV29-1 and TRBJ2-3; D not certain. In germline, CDR1 is SQVTM, CDR2 ANQGSEA. V lost 6 bases to trimming and J lost 6 bases, with 10 bases between them. The CDR3 is made up of 11 amino acids.

This clonotype was counted a few times. The V and J genes are TRBV4-2 and TRBJ2-3; weak D call: TRBD2 (6 bases). The CDR3 has 15 amino acids. Germline values: CDR1 LGHNA, CDR2 YNFKEQ. With 3 bases removed from V and 3 bases from J, the gap between germline ends came to 13 bases. The CDR3, as DNA: TGTGCCAGCAGCCAGCGGGGCCGGGGAACAGATACGCAGTATTTT. This codes for CASSQRGRGTDTQYF.

This clonotype was detected only a few times. This rearrangement joins TRBV7-9 to TRBJ2-1; 7 bases fit TRBD2. Trimming cost V 4 bases and J 5 bases; bases outside gene matches: 2. Germline loops: CDR1 SEHNR, CDR2 FQNEAQ (reference sequence). CDR3 length: 13 residues. Here the CDR3 reads CASSWDYDNEQFF. In DNA, the CDR3 is TGTGCCAGCAGCTGGGACTACGACAATGAGCAGTTCTTC.

The chain has TRBV6-5 and TRBJ1-6, with 8 bases identical to TRBD1. The V segment lost 4 bases and the J segment 8 bases; nucleotides outside the gene matches: 7. The CDR3 length is 15 residues. Germline loops: CDR1 MNHEY, CDR2 SVGAGI. CDR3 region: CASSSDRGMDSPLHF. The CDR3 nucleotides are TGTGCCAGCAGTTCCGACAGGGGAATGGATTCACCCCTCCACTTT.

The V and J genes are TRBV7-8 and TRBJ2-7; D is tentatively TRBD1 or TRBD2 (6 bases each). This CDR3 spans 15 amino acids. CDR1 and CDR2 from the germline V gene are SGHVS and FQNEAQ. Trimming removed 5 bases from V and 5 bases from J, with 19 bases in between. CDR3 nucleotide sequence: TGTGCCAGCAGCCATCGCGGGACAACGCCCCACGAGCAGTACTTC. Protein sequence: CASSHRGTTPHEQYF.

This chain connects TRBV6-1 to TRBJ2-3; 13 bases align to TRBD2. The CDR3 sequence is 15 residues long. CDR1 is MNHNS and CDR2 is SASEGT in the germline V gene. The V segment lost 6 bases and the J segment 6 bases; nucleotides outside the gene matches: 6. The CDR3, as DNA: TGTGCCAGCAGACGACTAGCGGGGGGTGCGGATACGCAGTATTTT. Translated: CASRRLAGGADTQYF.

This clonotype was found a few times. The V and J genes are TRBV6-5 and TRBJ2-3; the D is unclear. Germline values: CDR1 MNHEY, CDR2 SVGAGI. CDR3 length: 16 residues. Deletions cut 2 bases from V and 0 bases from J, with 12 bases between. The CDR3 DNA reads TGTGCCAGCAGTTACAATCTCCTCTCTAGCACAGATACGCAGTATTTT. This translates into CASSYNLLSSTDTQYF.

This clonotype was observed at least ten times. This rearrangement joins TRBV25-1 to TRBJ2-7; 9 bases line up with TRBD1. The CDR3 totals 14 residues. The V gene's germline CDR1 is MGHDK and CDR2 SYGVNS. Trimming took 6 bases from V and 5 from J; bases not matched to a gene: 8. The CDR3: CASRLGQGTHEQYF. DNA of the CDR3: TGTGCCAGCAGGCTTGGACAGGGGACCCACGAGCAGTACTTC.